This T cell receptor beta chain was identified during a study of vaccination effects on CD4 cells after COVID-19. Whole-study context: Post-vaccine sampling took place a median of 72 days after the second dose.

The data were produced by immunoSEQ multiplex PCR, yet TCRdb's version contains in-frame clones alone and is incomplete. The data contain 40,000 to 50,000 clones, 72% of them singletons. Whole-study findings and limits: Few convalescent patients and no early post-infection timepoints were included in the study.

After less than 11 days in culture, the CD4+ T cells were isolated. Each participant was administered two doses of either the BNT162b2 or the mRNA-1273 vaccine. Neither prior SARS-CoV-2 infection nor positive nucleocapsid antibodies were present in the vaccine recipients. A note on this clone: What it recognizes is unknown.

V was pared by 5 bases and J by 5 bases, with 9 bases between. This CDR3 is built from 13 residues. Germline loops: CDR1 ENHRY, CDR2 SYGVKD. The origin of this receptor is a human donor who received a COVID-19 vaccine. J is TRBJ2-2 and V is TRBV10-3; maybe TRBD1 (6 bases). This specimen consisted of CD4+ T cells from PBMCs cultured without peptide, obtained after COVID-19 vaccination. CDR3 region: CAISPGQTGELFF. CDR3 DNA: TGTGCCATCAGTCCCGGACAGACCGGGGAGCTGTTTTTT.